Each of the 4 T cell receptor beta chains below was sequenced from the same sample in a study of cytotoxic CD8 clonotypes in ibrutinib-treated CLL. This table comes from immunoSEQ multiplex PCR, and its TCRdb copy is limited to in-frame clones, with some not included. The sample yields around 130,000 clones, around four fifths seen once. The specimen comprised PBMCs, sampled after 24 months of ibrutinib treatment. The source is a human donor with chronic lymphocytic leukemia.

The chain joins TRBV7-9 to TRBJ2-7; TRBD1 agrees at 10 bases. This CDR3 spans 17 amino acids. Trimming at V came to 1 base and at J to 3 bases, leaving 9 bases not matched to a gene. Germline assignment: CDR1 SEHNR and CDR2 FQNEAQ (reference sequence). The CDR3 DNA reads as TGTGCCAGCAGCTTAGTCCCCGGACAGGGGGATGACTACGAGCAGTACTTC. It yields the protein CASSLVPGQGDDYEQYF. Full variable domain (missing parts from reference TRBV7-9 and TRBJ2-7): DTGVSQNPRHKITKRGQNVTFRCDPISEHNRLYWYRQTLGQGPEFLTYFQNEAQLEKSRLLSDRFSAERPKGSFSTLEIQRTEQGDSAMYLCASSLVPGQGDDYEQYFGPGTRLTVT.

In its sample, this clone was seen a few times. The chain carries TRBV7-2 and TRBJ1-1; D not resolved. The germline V and J ends were trimmed by 7 bases and 2 bases, with 11 bases remaining between them. The CDR3 runs to 13 residues. Germline CDR1 SGHTA, CDR2 FQGNSA. The CDR3 DNA reads TGTGCCAGCACCCAGGACGGTAACACTGAAGCTTTCTTT. Translating it yields CASTQDGNTEAFF.

This chain joins TRBV7-9 and TRBJ1-4; no firm D call. This CDR3 comprises 15 residues. The V and J ends lost 6 bases and 3 bases respectively, with 14 bases between them. Germline lookup yields CDR1 SEHNR and CDR2 FQNEAQ (reference sequence). CDR3 loop: CASRPRSAPNEKLFF. CDR3 bases: TGTGCCAGCAGACCACGATCAGCACCTAATGAAAAACTGTTTTTT. Full variable domain (rest looked up from reference TRBV7-9 and TRBJ1-4): DTGVSQNPRHKITKRGQNVTFRCDPISEHNRLYWYRQTLGQGPEFLTYFQNEAQLEKSRLLSDRFSAERPKGSFSTLEIQRTEQGDSAMYLCASRPRSAPNEKLFFGSGTQLSVL.

The chain couples TRBV7-2 to TRBJ2-7, with D uncertain. CDR1 is SGHTA and CDR2 is FQGNSA in the germline V gene. Trimming took 5 bases from V and 2 from J, leaving 10 bases between them. The CDR3 spans 13 residues. In DNA form, the CDR3 reads TGTGCCAGCAGCCTTACACGGACCTACGAGCAGTACTTC. Residues: CASSLTRTYEQYF.